Shown below are 8 T cell receptor beta chains from a single sample sequenced in a study of OX40 agonist ivuxolimab in advanced cancers. Library preparation was by the immunoSEQ multiplex PCR assay. TCRdb holds this immuneACCESS table with in-frame rearrangements only. Some clones are missing; in checked studies, unresolved V genes explain under half, and the rest has no known cause. The sample profile shows 25,000 to 40,000 clones; under 95% of them were found once. Less than 5% of the sample comes from the top ten. Material: CD4+ or CD8+ T cells sorted from blood, obtained in a trial of the OX40 agonist ivuxolimab. The receptors here all came from an adult with an advanced solid tumor such as melanoma, head and neck, liver or kidney cancer.

This clone was seen a few times. This sequence joins TRBV7-9 and TRBJ2-1; D remains unclear. Germline assignment: CDR1 SEHNR and CDR2 FQNEAQ (reference sequence). V was pared by 5 bases and J by 4 bases, with 12 bases between. The CDR3 length is 14 residues. The CDR3 DNA reads as TGTGCCAGCAGCCGGCAAGTCCCGTACAATGAGCAGTTCTTC. Translated: CASSRQVPYNEQFF.

The chain carries TRBV7-6 and TRBJ2-3, with TRBD1 matching 8 bases. V gave up 1 base and J gave up 3 bases; unmatched junction bases: 3. CDR1 SGHVS and CDR2 FNYEAQ come from the germline V gene. The CDR3 covers 15 residues. CDR3 nucleotides: TGTGCCAGCAGCTTAGGCCAGGGGGCTACAGATACGCAGTATTTT. This sequence encodes CASSLGQGATDTQYF. Variable domain in full (rest from reference TRBV7-6 and TRBJ2-3): GAGVSQSPRYKVTKRGQDVALRCDPISGHVSLYWYRQALGQGPEFLTYFNYEAQQDKSGLPNDRFSAERPEGSISTLTIQRTEQRDSAMYRCASSLGQGATDTQYFGPGTRLTVL.

The chain employs TRBV9 and TRBJ2-1; 9 bases fit TRBD2. Per germline, CDR1 SGDLS and CDR2 YYNGEE. There are 16 residues in the CDR3. V gave up 0 bases and J gave up 7 bases; unmatched junction bases: 8. CDR3 loop: CASSVVASGMMNEQFF. The CDR3 bases are TGTGCCAGCAGCGTAGTGGCTAGCGGGATGATGAATGAGCAGTTCTTC.

The V call is TRBV4-3, the J call TRBJ2-6; 10 bases fit TRBD1. Germline CDR1 reads LGHNA; CDR2 reads YSLEER. V was pared by 5 bases and J by 0 bases, with 7 bases of the junction left unmatched. The CDR3 sequence is 18 residues long. The CDR3 is CASSYTGTGASGANVLTF. CDR3 in DNA: TGCGCCAGCAGCTACACCGGGACAGGGGCCTCTGGGGCCAACGTCCTGACTTTC.

This clone was seen more than once but under ten times. This chain links TRBV28 with TRBJ1-1; no reliable D call. This CDR3 is built from 14 residues. The germline CDR1 and CDR2 sequences are MDHEN and SYDVKM. Trimming stripped 4 bases from V and 4 bases from J, with 13 bases between. Here the CDR3 reads CASSYTGLGTEAFF. The DNA of the CDR3 is TGTGCCAGCAGTTACACGGGTCTGGGCACTGAAGCTTTCTTT.

V usage is TRBV4-1 and J usage is TRBJ2-5; D may match TRBD1 or TRBD2 (6 bases each). The DNA end is a closer match to TRBJ2-7, so the J assignment may be wrong. Germline CDR1 and CDR2: MGHRA and YSYEKL. The CDR3 extends over 15 amino acids. CDR3 amino acids: CASSQGHREAYEQYF. The CDR3 nucleotides read TGCGCCAGCAGCCAAGGTCACAGGGAGGCCTACGAGCAGTACTTC.

Here the CDR3 reads CASSARLAGGLVDEQFF. CDR3 coding DNA: TGTGCCAGTAGTGCCCGACTAGCGGGGGGCCTCGTGGATGAGCAGTTCTTC. V gene TRBV19 combines with J gene TRBJ2-1; 13 bases match TRBD2. The CDR3 runs 17 residues. Germline V lookup: CDR1 LNHDA, CDR2 SQIVND (reference sequence). Trimming removed 5 bases from V and 8 bases from J; junction bases left unmatched: 12.

CDR3 coding DNA: TGTGCCAGCAGCCCGATCGACAGAAACACTGAAGCTTTCTTT. Its translation: CASSPIDRNTEAFF. V and J are TRBV11-2 and TRBJ1-1; perhaps TRBD1 as D (5 bases). Deletions cut 5 bases from V and 2 bases from J, with 12 bases between. From germline, CDR1 is SGHAT and CDR2 FQNNGV. The CDR3 runs to 14 residues.